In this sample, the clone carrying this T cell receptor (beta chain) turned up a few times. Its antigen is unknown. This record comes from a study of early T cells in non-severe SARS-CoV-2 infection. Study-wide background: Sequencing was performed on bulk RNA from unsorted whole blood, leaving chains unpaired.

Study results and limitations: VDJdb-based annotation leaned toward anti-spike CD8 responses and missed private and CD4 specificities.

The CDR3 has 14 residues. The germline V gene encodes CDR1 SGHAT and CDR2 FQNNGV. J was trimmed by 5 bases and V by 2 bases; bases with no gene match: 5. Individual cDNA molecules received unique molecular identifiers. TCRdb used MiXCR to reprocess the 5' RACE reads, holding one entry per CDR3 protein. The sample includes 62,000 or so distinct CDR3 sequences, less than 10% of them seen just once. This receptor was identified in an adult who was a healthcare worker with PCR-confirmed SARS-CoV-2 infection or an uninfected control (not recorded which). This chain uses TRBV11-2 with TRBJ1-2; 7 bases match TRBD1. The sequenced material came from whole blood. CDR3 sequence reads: CASSLQAGGYGYTF. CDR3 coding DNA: TGTGCCAGCAGCTTACAGGCAGGGGGGTATGGCTACACCTTC. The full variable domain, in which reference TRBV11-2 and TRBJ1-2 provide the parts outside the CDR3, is EAGVAQSPRYKIIEKRQSVAFWCNPISGHATLYWYQQILGQGPKLLIQFQNNGVVDDSQLPKDRFSAERLKGVDSTLKIQPAKLEDSAVYLCASSLQAGGYGYTFGSGTRLTVV.